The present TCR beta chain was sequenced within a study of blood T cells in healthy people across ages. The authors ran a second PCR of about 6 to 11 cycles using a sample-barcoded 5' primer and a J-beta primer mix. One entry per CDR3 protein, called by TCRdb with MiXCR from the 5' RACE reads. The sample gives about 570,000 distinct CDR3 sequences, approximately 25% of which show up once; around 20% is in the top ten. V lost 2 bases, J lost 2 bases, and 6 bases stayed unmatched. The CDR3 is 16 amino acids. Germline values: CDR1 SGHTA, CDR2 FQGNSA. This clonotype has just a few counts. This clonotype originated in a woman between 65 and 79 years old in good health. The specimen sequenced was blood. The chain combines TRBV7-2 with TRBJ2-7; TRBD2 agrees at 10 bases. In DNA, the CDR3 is TGTGCCAGCAGCTTACTAGCGGGGGCCATTACCTACGAGCAGTACTTC. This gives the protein CASSLLAGAITYEQYF.